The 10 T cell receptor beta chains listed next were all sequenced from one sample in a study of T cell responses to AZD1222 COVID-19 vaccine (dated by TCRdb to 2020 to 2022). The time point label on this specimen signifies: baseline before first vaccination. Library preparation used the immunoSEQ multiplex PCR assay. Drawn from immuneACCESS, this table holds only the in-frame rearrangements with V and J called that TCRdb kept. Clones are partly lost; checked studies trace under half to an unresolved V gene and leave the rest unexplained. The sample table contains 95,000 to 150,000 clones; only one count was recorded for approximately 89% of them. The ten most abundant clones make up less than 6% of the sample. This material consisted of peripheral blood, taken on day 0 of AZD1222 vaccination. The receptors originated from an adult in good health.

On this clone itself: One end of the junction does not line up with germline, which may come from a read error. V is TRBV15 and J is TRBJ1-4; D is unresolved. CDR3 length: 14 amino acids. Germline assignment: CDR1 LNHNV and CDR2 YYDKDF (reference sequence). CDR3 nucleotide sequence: TGTGCCACCAGCAGAGCTGAGACTAGTGAAAAACTGTTTTTT. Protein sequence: CATSRAETSEKLFF.

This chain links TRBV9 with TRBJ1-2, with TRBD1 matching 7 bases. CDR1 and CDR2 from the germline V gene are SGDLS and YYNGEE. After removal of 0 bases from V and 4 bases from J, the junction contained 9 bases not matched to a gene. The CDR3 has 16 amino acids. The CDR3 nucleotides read TGTGCCAGCAGCGTAGGGATAGGGGGCCTGGGCTATGGCTACACCTTC. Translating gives CASSVGIGGLGYGYTF.

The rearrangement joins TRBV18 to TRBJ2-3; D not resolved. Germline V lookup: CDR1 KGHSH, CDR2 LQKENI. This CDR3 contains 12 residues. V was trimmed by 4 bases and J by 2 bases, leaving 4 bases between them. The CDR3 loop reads CASSRPTDTQYF. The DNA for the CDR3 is TGTGCCAGCTCACGTCCCACAGATACGCAGTATTTT.

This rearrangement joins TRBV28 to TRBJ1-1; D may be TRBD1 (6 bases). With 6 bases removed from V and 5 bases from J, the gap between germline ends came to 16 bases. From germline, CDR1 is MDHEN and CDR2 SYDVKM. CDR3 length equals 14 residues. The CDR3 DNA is TGTGCCAGCAGGCCCGGGGGCAAGAGGACTGAAGCTTTCTTT. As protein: CASRPGGKRTEAFF.

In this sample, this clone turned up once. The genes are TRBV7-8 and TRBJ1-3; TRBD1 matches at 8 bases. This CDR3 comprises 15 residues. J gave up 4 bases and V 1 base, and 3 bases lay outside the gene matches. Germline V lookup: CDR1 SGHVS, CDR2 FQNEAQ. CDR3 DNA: TGTGCCAGCAGCTTAGGGACAGGGAGGGGAAACACCATATATTTT. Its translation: CASSLGTGRGNTIYF.

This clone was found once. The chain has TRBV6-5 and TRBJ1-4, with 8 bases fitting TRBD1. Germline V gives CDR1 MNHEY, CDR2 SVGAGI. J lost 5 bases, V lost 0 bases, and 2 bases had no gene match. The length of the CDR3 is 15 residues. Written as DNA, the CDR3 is TGTGCCAGCAGTTACTCGCGACAGGGGAATGAAAAACTGTTTTTT. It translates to CASSYSRQGNEKLFF.

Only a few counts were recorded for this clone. The CDR3 here is CASSTGGGEKLFF. Written as DNA, the CDR3 is TGTGCCAGTAGTACCGGAGGTGGGGAAAAACTGTTTTTT. This chain uses TRBV19 with TRBJ1-4, with D uncertain. Trimming removed 4 bases at V and 8 bases at J, with 11 bases between. Looked up from germline, CDR1 is LNHDA and CDR2 is SQIVND (reference sequence). CDR3 length equals 13 residues.

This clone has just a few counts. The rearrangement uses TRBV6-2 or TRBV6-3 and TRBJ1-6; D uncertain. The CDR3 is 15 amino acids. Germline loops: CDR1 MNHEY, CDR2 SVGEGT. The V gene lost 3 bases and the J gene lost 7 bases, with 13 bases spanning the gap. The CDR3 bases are TGTGCCAGCAGTTATACTAAAGGGAACAATTCACCCCTCCACTTT. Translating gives CASSYTKGNNSPLHF.

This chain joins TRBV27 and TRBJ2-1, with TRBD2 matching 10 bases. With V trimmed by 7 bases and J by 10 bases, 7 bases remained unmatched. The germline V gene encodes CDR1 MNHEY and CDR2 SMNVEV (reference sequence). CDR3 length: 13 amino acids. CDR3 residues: CASISGGRGEQFF. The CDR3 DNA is TGTGCCAGCATTAGCGGGGGGAGAGGCGAGCAGTTCTTC.

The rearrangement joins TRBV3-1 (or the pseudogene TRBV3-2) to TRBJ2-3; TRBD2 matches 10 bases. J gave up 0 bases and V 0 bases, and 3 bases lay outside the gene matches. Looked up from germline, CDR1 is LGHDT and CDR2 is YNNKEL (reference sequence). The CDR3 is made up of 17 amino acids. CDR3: CASSQETSGDSTDTQYF. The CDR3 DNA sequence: TGTGCCAGCAGCCAAGAAACTAGCGGGGACAGCACAGATACGCAGTATTTT.